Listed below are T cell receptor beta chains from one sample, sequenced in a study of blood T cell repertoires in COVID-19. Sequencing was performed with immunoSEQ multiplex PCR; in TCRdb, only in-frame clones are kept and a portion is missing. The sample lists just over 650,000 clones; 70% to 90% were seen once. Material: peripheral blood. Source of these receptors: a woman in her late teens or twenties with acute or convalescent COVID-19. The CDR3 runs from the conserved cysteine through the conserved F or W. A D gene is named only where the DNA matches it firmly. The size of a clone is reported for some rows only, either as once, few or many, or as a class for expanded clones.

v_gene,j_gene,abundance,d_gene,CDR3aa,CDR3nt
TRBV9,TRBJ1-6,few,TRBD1,CASSVGTGGSGYNSPLHF,TGTGCCAGCAGCGTAGGGACAGGGGGCTCAGGCTATAATTCACCCCTCCACTTT
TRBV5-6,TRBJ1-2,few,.,CASSLGGVPPTNYGYTF,TGTGCCAGCAGCTTGGGAGGAGTCCCTCCTACTAACTATGGCTACACCTTC
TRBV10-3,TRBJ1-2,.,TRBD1,CAISESESAGQAKANYGYTF,TGTGCCATCAGTGAGTCGGAATCAGCGGGACAGGCAAAAGCTAACTATGGCTACACCTTC
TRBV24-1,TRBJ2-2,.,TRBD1,CATSEPGQATGELFF,TGTGCCACCAGTGAACCGGGACAGGCCACCGGGGAGCTGTTTTTT
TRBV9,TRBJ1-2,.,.,CASSVAPDTRGYTF,TGTGCCAGCAGCGTAGCCCCGGACACCCGGGGCTACACCTTC
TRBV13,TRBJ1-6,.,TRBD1,CASSLTGAWGSPLHF,TGTGCCAGCAGCTTGACAGGGGCCTGGGGTTCACCCCTCCACTTT
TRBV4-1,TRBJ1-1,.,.,CASSPWTEGTEAFF,TGCGCCAGCAGCCCGTGGACAGAGGGCACTGAAGCTTTCTTT
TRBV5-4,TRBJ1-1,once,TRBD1,CASSLGRQGNTEAFF,TGTGCCAGCAGCTTGGGAAGACAGGGCAACACTGAAGCTTTCTTT
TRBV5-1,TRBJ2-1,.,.,CASSGPGDEQFF,TGCGCCAGCAGCGGCCCGGGGGATGAGCAGTTCTTC
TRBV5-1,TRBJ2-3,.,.,CASSLGGQYDTQYF,TGCGCCAGCAGCTTGGGGGGGCAGTACGATACGCAGTATTTT
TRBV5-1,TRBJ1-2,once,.,CASSLGGLGANYGYTF,TGCGCCAGCAGCTTGGGGGGACTTGGGGCTAACTATGGCTACACCTTC